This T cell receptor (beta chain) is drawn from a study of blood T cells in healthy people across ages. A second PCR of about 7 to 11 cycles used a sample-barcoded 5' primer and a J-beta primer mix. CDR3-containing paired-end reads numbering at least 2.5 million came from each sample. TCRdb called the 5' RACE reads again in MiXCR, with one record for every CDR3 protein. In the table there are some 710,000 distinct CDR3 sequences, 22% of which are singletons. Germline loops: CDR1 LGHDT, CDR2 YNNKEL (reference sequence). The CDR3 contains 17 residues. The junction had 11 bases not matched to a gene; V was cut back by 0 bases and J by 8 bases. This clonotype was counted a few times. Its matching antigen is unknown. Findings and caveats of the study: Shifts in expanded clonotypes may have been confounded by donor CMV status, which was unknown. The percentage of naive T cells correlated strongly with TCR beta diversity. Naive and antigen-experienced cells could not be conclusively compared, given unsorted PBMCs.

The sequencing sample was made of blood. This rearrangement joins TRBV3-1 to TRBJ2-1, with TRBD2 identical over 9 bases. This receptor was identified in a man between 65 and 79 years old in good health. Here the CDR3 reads CASSQDQWREGLDEQFF. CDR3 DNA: TGTGCCAGCAGCCAAGATCAGTGGCGGGAGGGCCTAGATGAGCAGTTCTTC.